A selection of T cell receptor beta chains follows, all from one sample in a study of blood T cell repertoires in COVID-19. Clones were read by immunoSEQ multiplex PCR, and TCRdb kept only the in-frame ones, dropping some. The sample has roughly 20,000 clones; roughly 91% are singletons. Sequenced material: peripheral blood. The source is a human donor in a cohort sampled during active COVID-19. The CDR3 runs from the conserved cysteine through the conserved F or W. Fields, in order: D gene, J gene, V gene, clone size, CDR3 protein, CDR3 DNA. A D gene is named only where the DNA matches it firmly. The size entry is marked missing in some rows and otherwise reads once, few, many or a size class.

>TRBD1|TRBJ2-1|TRBV6-6|-
CASSFRDRGGNEQFF
TGTGCCAGCAGCTTCCGGGACAGGGGAGGCAATGAGCAGTTCTTC
>-|TRBJ2-5|TRBV7-9|-
CASTTTMTVNQETQYF
TGTGCCAGCACCACAACCATGACAGTAAATCAAGAGACCCAGTACTTC
>TRBD1|TRBJ2-3|TRBV28|-
CASRTGAAFTQYF
TGTGCCAGTCGGACAGGGGCTGCATTTACGCAGTATTTT
>TRBD1|TRBJ2-3|TRBV19|-
CASRDRGRTDTQYF
TGTGCCAGTAGGGACAGGGGGCGGACAGATACGCAGTATTTT
>-|TRBJ1-5|TRBV7-8|-
CASSLGWAFGQPQHF
TGTGCCAGCAGCTTAGGCTGGGCATTCGGACAGCCCCAGCATTTT
>TRBD1|TRBJ1-2|TRBV2|-
CASSLLGQAGGYTF
TGTGCCAGCAGCCTCCTGGGACAGGCTGGCGGCTACACCTTC
>TRBD1|TRBJ2-1|TRBV5-8|once
CASSLLTGGQDEQFF
TGTGCCAGCAGCCTGTTGACAGGGGGTCAGGATGAGCAGTTCTTC
>-|TRBJ1-1|TRBV3-1/TRBV3-2|-
CASSQEGRGAFF
TGTGCCAGCAGCCAAGAGGGGCGAGGAGCTTTCTTT
>TRBD2|TRBJ2-7|TRBV28|-
CASSFASGESYEQYF
TGTGCCAGCAGTTTCGCTAGCGGTGAATCCTACGAGCAGTACTTC
>-|TRBJ1-1|TRBV6-5|-
CASSHRTGGTEAFF
TGTGCCAGCAGTCATCGGACGGGGGGCACTGAAGCTTTCTTT
>-|TRBJ2-2|TRBV6-2/TRBV6-3|-
CASSRGTGELFF
TGTGCCAGCAGTCGCGGAACCGGGGAGCTGTTTTTT
>TRBD1|TRBJ2-7|TRBV19|-
CASSLGQGLIYEQYF
TGTGCCAGTAGTCTCGGACAGGGATTAATTTACGAGCAGTACTTC
>-|TRBJ1-1|TRBV7-9|-
CASSHYGAPNTEAFF
TGTGCCAGCAGCCACTATGGAGCCCCGAACACTGAAGCTTTCTTT
>-|TRBJ1-6|TRBV21-1|-
CASSKGQNRSGQGTSPLHF
TGTGCCAGCAGCAAAGGCCAAAATCGCTCGGGACAGGGCACTTCACCCCTCCACTTT
>-|TRBJ2-3|TRBV9|-
CASSVRLEPDTQYF
TGTGCCAGCAGCGTACGACTCGAACCTGATACGCAGTATTTT
>-|TRBJ1-5|TRBV19|-
CASSGDTHNQPQHF
TGTGCCAGTAGTGGGGACACGCACAATCAGCCCCAGCATTTT